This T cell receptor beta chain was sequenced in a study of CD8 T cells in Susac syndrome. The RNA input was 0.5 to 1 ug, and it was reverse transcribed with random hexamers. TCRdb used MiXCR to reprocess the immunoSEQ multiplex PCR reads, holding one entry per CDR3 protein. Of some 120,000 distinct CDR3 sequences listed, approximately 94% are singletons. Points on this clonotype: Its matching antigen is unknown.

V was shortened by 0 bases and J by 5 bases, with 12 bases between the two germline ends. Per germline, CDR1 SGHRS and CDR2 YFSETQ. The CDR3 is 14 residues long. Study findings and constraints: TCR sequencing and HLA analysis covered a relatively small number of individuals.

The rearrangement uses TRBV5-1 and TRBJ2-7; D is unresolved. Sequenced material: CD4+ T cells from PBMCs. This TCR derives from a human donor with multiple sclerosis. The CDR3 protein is CASSLARQPNEQYF. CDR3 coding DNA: TGCGCCAGCAGCTTGGCACGTCAACCCAACGAGCAGTACTTC.